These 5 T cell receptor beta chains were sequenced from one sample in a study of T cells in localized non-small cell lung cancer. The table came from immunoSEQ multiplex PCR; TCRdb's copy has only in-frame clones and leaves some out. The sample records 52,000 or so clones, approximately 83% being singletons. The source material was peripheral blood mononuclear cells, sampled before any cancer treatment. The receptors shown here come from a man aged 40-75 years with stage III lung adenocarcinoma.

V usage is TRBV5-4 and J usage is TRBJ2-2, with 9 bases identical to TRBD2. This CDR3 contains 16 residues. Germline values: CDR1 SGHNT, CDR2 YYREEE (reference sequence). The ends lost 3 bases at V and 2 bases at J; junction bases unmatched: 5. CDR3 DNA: TGTGCCAGCAGCTCGAGACTAGCGGCAAACACCGGGGAGCTGTTTTTT. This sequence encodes CASSSRLAANTGELFF.

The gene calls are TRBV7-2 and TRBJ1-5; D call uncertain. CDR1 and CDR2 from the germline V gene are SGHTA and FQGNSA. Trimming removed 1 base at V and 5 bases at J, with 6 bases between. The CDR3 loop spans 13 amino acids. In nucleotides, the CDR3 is TGTGCCAGCAGCTTAGGACCCGATCAGCCCCAGCATTTT. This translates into CASSLGPDQPQHF. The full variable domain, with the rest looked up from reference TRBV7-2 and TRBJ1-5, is GAGVSQSPSNKVTEKGKDVELRCDPISGHTALYWYRQSLGQGLEFLIYFQGNSAPDKSGLPSDRFSAERTGGSVSTLTIQRTQQEDSAVYLCASSLGPDQPQHFGDGTRLSIL.

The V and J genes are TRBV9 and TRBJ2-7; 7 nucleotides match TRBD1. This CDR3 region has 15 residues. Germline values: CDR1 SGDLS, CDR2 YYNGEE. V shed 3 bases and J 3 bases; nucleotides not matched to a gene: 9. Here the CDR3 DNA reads TGTGCCAGCAGCGCCGGACCCGGGACAGTCTACGAGCAGTACTTC. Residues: CASSAGPGTVYEQYF.

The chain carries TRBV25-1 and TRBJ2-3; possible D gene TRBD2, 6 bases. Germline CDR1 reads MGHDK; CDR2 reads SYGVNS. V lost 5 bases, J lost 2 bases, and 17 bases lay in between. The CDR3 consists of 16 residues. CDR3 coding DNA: TGTGCCAGCAGTCCGCGACTAGGCTGGGACACAGATACGCAGTATTTT. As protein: CASSPRLGWDTDTQYF.

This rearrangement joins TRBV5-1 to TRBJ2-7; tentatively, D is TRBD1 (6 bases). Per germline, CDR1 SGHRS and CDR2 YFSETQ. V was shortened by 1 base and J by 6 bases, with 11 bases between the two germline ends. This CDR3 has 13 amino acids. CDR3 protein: CASSLKEGGEQYF. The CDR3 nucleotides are TGCGCCAGCAGCTTGAAAGAAGGGGGCGAGCAGTACTTC.